This T cell receptor (beta chain) is drawn from a study of response to subunit inactivated influenza vaccine. Study-level results: Each seasonal influenza vaccination, the authors suggested, recruits few new T cells.

The V and J ends lost 2 bases and 1 base respectively, with 8 bases between them. Germline V gene lookup returns CDR1 SGHVS and CDR2 FNYEAQ. The CDR3 is made up of 14 amino acids. This clonotype was seen only a few times. No antigen is known for it. In TCRdb, the RT-PCR reads were re-called with MiXCR into one record per CDR3 protein. The sample consists of a few hundred thousand distinct CDR3 sequences, around 13% of them appearing once. The V and J genes are TRBV7-6 and TRBJ1-1; no reliable D call. This specimen consisted of PBMCs from blood, obtained roughly 12 days after vaccination. This TCR was sampled from a man between 45 and 60 years old who received an inactivated influenza vaccine. CDR3 sequence (DNA): TGTGCCAGCAGCTTAACCCAGAGGAACACTGAAGCTTTCTTT. It specifies CASSLTQRNTEAFF.